The next 21 T cell receptor beta chains were all read from a single sample in a study of T cell repertoires in aging, cancer and after chemotherapy. A mixed TRB-A/B primer pool amplified rearranged TRB by multiplex touch-down PCR. In TCRdb, the multiplex PCR reads were re-called with MiXCR into one record per CDR3 protein. In the table there are about 2,000 distinct CDR3 sequences, roughly 20% of which are singletons. The template was genomic DNA from peripheral blood, not RNA. The sample comprised blood. These receptors all come from a human donor with a solid tumor.

This clonotype was recorded a few times. The V call is TRBV6-5, the J call TRBJ2-1; D gene unclear. Germline V lookup: CDR1 MNHEY, CDR2 SVGAGI. The germline V and J ends were trimmed by 8 bases and 5 bases, with 22 bases remaining between them. CDR3 length: 16 residues. The chain's CDR3 is CASPPNRVKFDNEQFF. In nucleotides, the CDR3 is TGTGCCAGCCCTCCGAATCGGGTCAAATTCGACAATGAGCAGTTCTTC.

The chain links TRBV12-3 or TRBV12-4 to TRBJ1-1, with unresolved D. CDR3 length: 14 amino acids. The ends were cut back, 7 bases at V and 2 bases at J, with 14 bases in the middle. The CDR3 is CASTPGGENTEAFF. The DNA for the CDR3 is TGTGCCAGCACCCCGGGCGGGGAAAACACTGAAGCTTTCTTT.

The V call is TRBV5-1, the J call TRBJ2-7; D is possibly TRBD1 (5 bases). The germline V gene has CDR1 SGHRS and CDR2 YFSETQ. The CDR3 is made up of 16 amino acids. Trimming cost V 0 bases and J 4 bases, with 17 bases left between them. The CDR3 coding sequence is TGCGCCAGCAGCTTGGAGGGGCAGGGCTTCGGATACGAGCAGTACTTC. It specifies CASSLEGQGFGYEQYF.

This clonotype is labeled as medium-sized. This chain joins TRBV6-5 and TRBJ2-7, with 11 bases that match TRBD2. The CDR3 extends over 15 amino acids. Germline V CDR1 and CDR2: MNHEY, SVGAGI. The V and J ends lost 6 bases and 4 bases, in that order; junction bases with no gene match: 8. The CDR3 nucleotides read TGTGCCAGCAGATCATTAGCGGGAGGGGAATACGAGCAGTACTTC. Its translation: CASRSLAGGEYEQYF.

In its sample, this clonotype ranks as medium-sized. The rearrangement uses TRBV10-3 and TRBJ2-2; TRBD2 matches at 13 bases. Trimming took 4 bases from V and 5 from J; bases not matched to a gene: 13. CDR3 size: 19 residues. Germline CDR1 and CDR2: ENHRY and SYGVKD. CDR3 nucleotide sequence: TGTGCCATCAGTGGTCGACTAGCGGGAGGTTGGGCGTTAACCGGGGAGCTGTTTTTT. It is translated as CAISGRLAGGWALTGELFF.

As to this clonotype: At one of its ends the junction is not consistent with the germline gene, which may arise from a read error. The rearrangement uses TRBV30 and TRBJ1-4; 7 bases are shared with TRBD1. CDR3 length: 14 residues. Germline CDR1 GTSNPN, CDR2 SVGIG (reference sequence). CDR3 in amino acids: CAWRRGQPNEELFF. CDR3 sequence (DNA): TGTGCCTGGAGGCGGGGACAGCCTAATGAAGAACTGTTTTTT.

By share, this clonotype ranks as medium-sized. The chain employs TRBV6-1 and TRBJ2-1, with D tentatively TRBD2 (5 bases). This CDR3 is built from 16 residues. The germline CDR1 and CDR2 sequences are MNHNS and SASEGT. V was pared by 3 bases and J by 6 bases, with 18 bases between. CDR3 residues: CASSDERETFINEQFF. The DNA for the CDR3 is TGTGCCAGCAGTGATGAAAGGGAGACATTTATCAATGAGCAGTTCTTC.

By sample fraction, this clonotype is medium-sized. The chain links TRBV6-1 to TRBJ2-7; D tentatively reads TRBD1 or TRBD2 (7 bases each). Deletions cut 5 bases from V and 3 bases from J, with 11 bases between. Germline V lookup: CDR1 MNHNS, CDR2 SASEGT. This CDR3 has 13 residues. CDR3 sequence reads: CASSPGGGYEQYF. The DNA of the CDR3 is TGTGCCAGCAGTCCAGGGGGGGGCTACGAGCAGTACTTC.

By sample share, this clonotype is medium-sized. The chain couples TRBV10-2 to TRBJ1-6; D uncertain. The germline V gene has CDR1 WSHSY and CDR2 SAAADI. Trimming took 0 bases from V and 9 from J, leaving 6 bases between them. The CDR3 runs 13 residues. The CDR3 protein is CASSESAVSPLHF. The DNA of the CDR3 is TGCGCCAGCAGTGAGTCGGCAGTTTCACCCCTCCACTTT.

This clonotype is termed medium-sized (0.01 to 0.1%). The chain joins TRBV30 to TRBJ2-7; 7 nucleotides agree with TRBD2. This CDR3 is 12 amino acids long. J gave up 3 bases and V 1 base, and 0 bases lay outside the gene matches. Germline V gene lookup returns CDR1 GTSNPN and CDR2 SVGIG (reference sequence). CDR3 nucleotides: TGTGCCTGGAGTGGGACTAGCTACGAGCAGTACTTC. It codes for CAWSGTSYEQYF. The whole variable domain, remainder taken from reference TRBV30 and TRBJ2-7, is SQTIHQWPATLVQPVGSPLSLECTVEGTSNPNLYWYRQAAGRGLQLLFYSVGIGQISSEVPQNLSASRPQDRQFILSSKKLLLSDSGFYLCAWSGTSYEQYFGPGTRLTVT.

By proportion, this clonotype is medium-sized. The chain combines TRBV6-2 or TRBV6-3 with TRBJ2-7, with 9 bases that match TRBD1. From germline, CDR1 is MNHEY and CDR2 SVGEGT. The junction had 8 bases not matched to a gene; V was cut back by 6 bases and J by 2 bases. The CDR3 spans 15 residues. The CDR3: CASRYEQGAAYEQYF. The CDR3 nucleotides are TGTGCCAGCAGGTACGAACAGGGGGCGGCCTACGAGCAGTACTTC.

By share, this clonotype ranks as medium-sized. The chain links TRBV5-6 to TRBJ2-7; D perhaps matches TRBD1 (6 bases). Germline CDR1 is SGHDT and CDR2 is YYEEEE. V lost 5 bases and J 3 bases, leaving 18 bases between the germline ends. CDR3 size: 15 residues. CDR3 sequence: CASSPQGRWGYEQYF. In DNA, the CDR3 is TGTGCCAGCAGTCCACAGGGTCGTTGGGGCTACGAGCAGTACTTC. Drawing the rest from reference TRBV5-6 and TRBJ2-7, the complete variable domain is DAGVTQSPTHLIKTRGQQVTLRCSPKSGHDTVSWYQQALGQGPQFIFQYYEEEERQRGNFPDRFSGHQFPNYSSELNVNALLLGDSALYLCASSPQGRWGYEQYFGPGTRLTVT.

By frequency in the sample, this clonotype is medium-sized. The J gene is TRBJ2-5, the V gene TRBV6-6; TRBD2 aligns across 7 bases. The germline gives CDR1 MNHNY, CDR2 SVGAGI (reference sequence). J lost 5 bases, V lost 10 bases, and 7 bases had no gene match. The CDR3 covers 12 residues. The CDR3 protein is CATRAGEETQYF. Written as DNA, the CDR3 is TGTGCCACGCGGGCGGGAGAGGAGACCCAGTACTTC.

The chain uses TRBV10-1 and TRBJ2-5, with D perhaps TRBD2 (6 bases). Germline-derived CDR1 and CDR2 are WNHNN and SYGVQD (reference sequence). With 0 bases removed from V and 4 bases from J, the gap between germline ends came to 9 bases. CDR3 size: 14 residues. The CDR3 nucleotides read TGCGCCAGCAGTGAGTCTGTTAGCGGAGAGACCCAGTACTTC. This codes for CASSESVSGETQYF.

The V and J genes are TRBV5-1 and TRBJ1-3, with D unclear. Trimming cost V 4 bases and J 4 bases, with 12 bases left between them. The CDR3 runs 14 residues. Per the germline V gene, CDR1 is SGHRS and CDR2 is YFSETQ. DNA for the CDR3: TGCGCCAGCAGCAGTGGAGTCTCGGGAAACACCATATATTTT. It encodes CASSSGVSGNTIYF.

The chain uses TRBV11-3 and TRBJ2-1; no clear D gene. The CDR3 has 14 amino acids. The germline V gene has CDR1 SGHNT and CDR2 YENEEA. Trimming stripped 5 bases from V and 10 bases from J, with 18 bases between. The CDR3 here is CASSLKHRDSEQFF. DNA for the CDR3: TGTGCCAGCAGCCTCAAGCACCGAGACTCAGAGCAGTTCTTC.

This clonotype was seen only a few times. The chain has TRBV10-2 and TRBJ1-6, with D unclear. The CDR3 contains 14 residues. V was cut by 4 bases and J by 6 bases, with 10 bases left in between. CDR1 WSHSY and CDR2 SAAADI come from the germline V gene. CDR3 protein: CASSGEVGNSPLHF. Written as DNA, the CDR3 is TGCGCCAGCAGTGGGGAAGTAGGTAATTCACCCCTCCACTTT.

This clonotype is labeled medium-sized. The chain joins TRBV6-4 to TRBJ2-2; 8 positions agree with TRBD1. The CDR3 has 15 residues. The germline CDR1 and CDR2 sequences are MRHNA and SNTAGT. V lost 2 bases, J lost 3 bases, and 2 bases stayed unmatched. The DNA of the CDR3 is TGTGCCAGCAGTGACACGACAGGGGACACCGGGGAGCTGTTTTTT. This encodes CASSDTTGDTGELFF.

By share of the sample, this clonotype is medium-sized. The chain links TRBV29-1 to TRBJ2-3; TRBD2 aligns across 7 bases. V trimming: 3 bases; J trimming: 3 bases; junction bases outside the gene matches: 12. Germline CDR1 is SQVTM and CDR2 is ANQGSEA. The CDR3 is 16 amino acids. CDR3 DNA sequence: TGCAGCGTTGACGGGGTCGCCGGGAGGAGGACAGATACGCAGTATTTT. This codes for CSVDGVAGRRTDTQYF.

By sample share, this clonotype is medium-sized. J is TRBJ2-7 and V is TRBV28; no clear D gene. Per germline, CDR1 MDHEN and CDR2 SYDVKM. Trimming shortened V by 7 bases and J by 10 bases, and 14 bases separated the two germline ends. The CDR3 has 11 residues. CDR3 coding DNA: TGTGCCAGCACCTCCCGGTCGGTCCAGTACTTC. Amino acids: CASTSRSVQYF.

The rearrangement uses TRBV5-4 and TRBJ2-5; TRBD2 is a possible D gene (6 bases). CDR3 length: 14 residues. Germline-derived CDR1 and CDR2 are SGHNT and YYREEE (reference sequence). V was trimmed by 4 bases and J by 1 base, leaving 11 bases between them. The CDR3 protein is CASSGDSLQETQYF. The CDR3 DNA follows: TGTGCCAGCAGCGGGGACTCCCTCCAAGAGACCCAGTACTTC.